The rows below give T cell receptor beta chains drawn from one sample of a study of T cell responses to AZD1222 COVID-19 vaccine. Here immunoSEQ multiplex PCR was the method, and the copy in TCRdb shows in-frame clones only, minus some. The sample holds 150,000 to 200,000 clones, 93% seen once. The sample was peripheral blood, taken on day 0 of AZD1222 vaccination. These receptor sequences come from an adult in good health. Both conserved end residues are part of each CDR3. A clone size is listed for some rows: how often the clone was seen (once, few, many), or a class if it is expanded.

abundance	v_gene	CDR3aa
NA	TRBV9	CASSVLEGSSDTQYF
NA	TRBV7-9	CASSLVLGQGGGYTF
NA	TRBV28	CASRNSWANEKLFF
NA	TRBV7-3	CASSLISSGGFAKNIQYF
NA	TRBV3-1/TRBV3-2	CASSQDLSSWANTGELFF
once	TRBV9	CASSGDRGLAKNIQYF
NA	TRBV19	CASSSGTGRVPTGELFF
NA	TRBV6-6	CASILQGLGWTEAFF
NA	TRBV5-1	CASSLEILAGDNEQFF
NA	TRBV2	CASRMVAEETQYF
NA	TRBV7-9	CASSLGGNSGNTIYF
NA	TRBV13	CASSAGARAEAFF
NA	TRBV4-1	CASSHEQGFRSGNTIYF
NA	TRBV9	CASSVDRGETEAFF
NA	TRBV7-8	CASSLAEWGGDYGYTF
NA	TRBV12-3/TRBV12-4	CASSLGQGYGYTF
NA	TRBV11-2	CASRPIAGALNTEAFF
NA	TRBV4-3	CASSQDLGLAGVTEQFF
NA	TRBV27	CASSPWTSGGTDTQYF
NA	TRBV5-6	CASSLVRSSYNEQFF